The 30 T cell receptor beta chains below were found in one sample sequenced in a study of T cells in women clearing cervical HPV infection. TCRdb keeps only in-frame clones here, not all; method: immunoSEQ multiplex PCR. Its table records some 30,000 clones. Sequencing was done on a sample of blood buffy coat. The receptors were sampled from a woman aged 18-70 years with a cervical HPV16 infection that either progressed to CIN3+ or cleared (not recorded which).

A note on this clone: With the read ending 3 residues before the CDR3 end, the germline J gene is used to fill in that end. The V gene is TRBV20-1, the J gene TRBJ1-2, with 9 bases matching TRBD1. Germline CDR1 reads DFQATT; CDR2 reads SNEGSKA (reference sequence). The CDR3 has 16 amino acids. The sequenced CDR3 bases are TGCAGTGCTAGAGATCTAGGGACAGGGCCCCTACGAGGC. It encodes CSARDLGTGPLRG. The full CDR3 protein is CSARDLGTGPLRGYTF.

Remarks on this clone: Read data end 3 residues before the CDR3 end; the end is taken from the germline J gene. The rearrangement links TRBV13 to TRBJ2-7, with D unclear. Germline-derived CDR1 and CDR2 are PRHDT and FYEKMQ (reference sequence). V lost 2 bases and J 2 bases, leaving 10 bases between the germline ends. The CDR3 sequence is 14 residues long. This CDR3 is CASSLSGGAYEQYF. CDR3 bases read: TGTGCCAGCAGCTTAAGTGGCGGTGCCTACGAG.

With regard to this clone: From the germline J gene comes the end of the CDR3, since the read stops 3 residues before it. The chain is built from TRBV6-1 and TRBJ2-2, with TRBD2 as a possible D gene (6 bases). The CDR3 is 15 residues long. Looked up from germline, CDR1 is MNHNS and CDR2 is SASEGT. Partial CDR3 DNA: TGTGCCAGCAGTGGTCGGGGCGCGGGGAATTCACCG. It specifies CASSGRGAGNSP. The full CDR3 reads CASSGRGAGNSPLFF.

As for this clone: The missing CDR3 end, 3 residues past where the read stops, is filled in from the germline J gene. The gene calls are TRBV7-2 and TRBJ1-6; 8 nucleotides match TRBD1. There are 15 residues in the CDR3. With 5 bases clipped from V and 12 bases from J, the junction kept 12 bases outside the gene matches. Germline CDR1 is SGHTA and CDR2 is FQGNSA. Incomplete CDR3 DNA: TGTGCCAGCAGCCTCCACCGGGACAGGTTAGGACCC. Protein sequence: CASSLHRDRLGP. The whole CDR3 region reads CASSLHRDRLGPLHF.

Remarks on this clone: The read terminates 3 residues before the CDR3 end, so the remaining end is supplied by the germline J gene. This chain connects TRBV18 to TRBJ2-1; 8 bases match TRBD2. Germline values: CDR1 KGHSH, CDR2 LQKENI. This CDR3 region has 16 residues. V was pared by 3 bases and J by 6 bases, with 10 bases of the junction left unmatched. The CDR3 protein is CASSPTAGAISNEQFF. CDR3 bases read: TGTGCCAGCTCACCTACAGCGGGGGCCATCTCCAATGAG.

On this clone itself: The read terminates 3 residues before the CDR3 end, so the remaining end is supplied by the germline J gene. The chain couples TRBV30 to TRBJ2-3; no definite D call. The CDR3 loop spans 13 amino acids. The V end lost 6 bases, the J end lost 0 bases, and 10 bases lay between the germline ends. Germline V gene lookup returns CDR1 GTSNPN and CDR2 SVGIG (reference sequence). CDR3 sequence: CACTFGSTDTQYF. The CDR3 bases that were read are TGTGCCTGTACCTTCGGGAGCACAGATACG.

About this clone itself: The read ends 3 residues shy of where the CDR3 ends; the end is completed using the germline J gene. The chain employs TRBV2 and TRBJ1-2; no clear D gene. V lost 3 bases to trimming and J lost 4 bases, with 18 bases between them. In germline, CDR1 is SNHLY, CDR2 FYNNEI. The CDR3 is made up of 16 amino acids. The CDR3 region is CASSDDSATQLYGYTF. The part of the CDR3 DNA that was read is TGTGCCAGCAGTGATGACTCCGCGACCCAACTCTATGGC.

As for this clone: The CDR3 end falls 3 residues outside the read, so it is completed with the germline J gene. The chain joins TRBV19 to TRBJ1-5, with TRBD1 as a possible D gene (6 bases). The V gene's germline CDR1 is LNHDA and CDR2 SQIVND (reference sequence). V was cut by 3 bases and J by 0 bases, with 12 bases left in between. This CDR3 spans 16 amino acids. The CDR3 sequence: CASSIRTVDSNQPQHF. Partial CDR3 DNA: TGTGCCAGTAGTATCCGGACAGTTGATAGCAATCAGCCC.

For this clone: Read sequence stops 3 residues before the CDR3 end, and the germline J gene provides the missing end. This chain uses TRBV12-3 or TRBV12-4 with TRBJ2-7; no clear D gene. Between the trimmed V and J ends, which lost 1 base and 1 base, there was a span of 8 bases. This CDR3 region has 14 residues. This chain's CDR3 is CASSLGPGSYEQYF. The sequenced part of the CDR3 DNA is TGTGCCAGCAGTTTAGGTCCAGGATCCTACGAG.

Concerning this clone itself: Coverage ceases 3 residues before the CDR3 finishes, and the germline J gene fills in the end. The V gene is TRBV20-1, the J gene TRBJ1-2; 9 positions match TRBD1. Germline CDR1 reads DFQATT; CDR2 reads SNEGSKA (reference sequence). The CDR3 totals 13 residues. CDR3 sequence: CSAPRDRVEGYTF. The CDR3 DNA, read in part, is TGCAGTGCTCCAAGGGACAGGGTAGAAGGC.

Worth noting for this clone: With the read ending 3 residues before the CDR3 end, the germline J gene is used to fill in that end. This chain joins TRBV13 and TRBJ2-1; TRBD2 matches at 11 bases. The CDR3 loop spans 15 amino acids. Trimming took 5 bases from V and 8 from J; bases not matched to a gene: 8. The V gene's germline CDR1 is PRHDT and CDR2 FYEKMQ (reference sequence). CDR3 amino acids: CASSPTPSGGHEQFF. CDR3 bases read: TGTGCCAGCAGCCCTACGCCTAGCGGGGGGCATGAG.

With regard to this clone: With the read ending 3 residues before the CDR3 end, the germline J gene is used to fill in that end. V gene TRBV2 combines with J gene TRBJ2-7, with TRBD1 as a possible D gene (5 bases). The V gene's germline CDR1 is SNHLY and CDR2 FYNNEI. V was cut by 6 bases and J by 1 base, with 10 bases left in between. This CDR3 has 13 residues. The sequenced part of the CDR3 DNA is TGTGCCAGCAGGGACACTTGGTCCTACGAG. Amino acids: CASRDTWSYE. The full CDR3 protein is CASRDTWSYEQYF.

Remarks on this clone: Coverage ceases 3 residues before the CDR3 finishes, and the germline J gene fills in the end. The chain carries TRBV20-1 and TRBJ1-1, with D possibly TRBD1 on 5 matching bases. The V end was cut by 0 bases, the J end by 1 base, with 15 bases between. This CDR3 contains 16 residues. In germline, CDR1 is DFQATT, CDR2 SNEGSKA (reference sequence). The CDR3 DNA, read in part, is TGCAGTGCTAGAGATGGGCGGAGGGGAAAGAACACTGAA. This translates into CSARDGRRGKNTE. In full, the CDR3 reads CSARDGRRGKNTEAFF.

To note about this clone: The sequence runs out 3 residues before the end of the CDR3; the remainder is reconstructed from the germline J gene. The J gene is TRBJ2-7, the V gene TRBV7-8; tentative D call: TRBD2 (6 bases). Deletions cut 1 base from V and 2 bases from J, with 12 bases between. Germline V gives CDR1 SGHVS, CDR2 FQNEAQ. The length of the CDR3 is 15 residues. CDR3 DNA (partial): TGTGCCAGCAGCTTAGGAGCGGGCAGAACCTACGAG. Translation: CASSLGAGRTYE. The full CDR3 protein reads CASSLGAGRTYEQYF.

As regards this clone: The CDR3 end falls 3 residues outside the read, so it is completed with the germline J gene. The chain couples TRBV18 to TRBJ1-2; 7 bases agree with TRBD1. CDR1 is KGHSH and CDR2 is LQKENI in the germline V gene. This CDR3 has 14 residues. V shed 3 bases and J 2 bases; nucleotides not matched to a gene: 3. The covered CDR3 bases are TGTGCCAGCTCACCCGGCAGGGGGAACTATGGC. This encodes CASSPGRGNYG. In full, the CDR3 reads CASSPGRGNYGYTF.

As regards this clone: A junction end diverges from the germline sequence, so it may reflect a read error. The read terminates 3 residues ahead of where the CDR3 ends, so the germline J gene completes it. This chain uses TRBV19 with TRBJ2-5, with D perhaps TRBD1 (5 bases). Germline values: CDR1 LNHDA, CDR2 SQIVND (reference sequence). The CDR3 spans 14 residues. This CDR3 reads CANSIRRQQETQYF. The part of the CDR3 DNA that was read is TGTGCCAATAGTATAAGGAGACAGCAAGAGACC.

CDR3 residues: CASSPSMLAGLDPSYEQYF. Partial CDR3 DNA: TGTGCCAGCAGTCCCAGTATGCTAGCGGGACTAGATCCATCCTACGAG. V is TRBV28 and J is TRBJ2-7; 9 bases are a match to TRBD2. Read data end 3 residues before the CDR3 end; the end is taken from the germline J gene. This CDR3 spans 19 amino acids. Germline values: CDR1 MDHEN, CDR2 SYDVKM. Losses at the gene ends were 5 bases for V and 1 base for J; bases not matched to a gene: 18.

As for this clone: The CDR3 end lies 3 residues beyond the end of the read and is filled in from the germline J gene. The chain is built from TRBV20-1 and TRBJ2-1; 12 positions agree with TRBD2. With V trimmed by 4 bases and J by 9 bases, 4 bases remained unmatched. CDR1 is DFQATT and CDR2 is SNEGSKA in the germline V gene (reference sequence). The CDR3 has 13 amino acids. The CDR3 DNA, read in part, is TGCAGTGCTATTTCTAGCGGGAGGGGTGAG. Translation: CSAISSGRGE. In full, the CDR3 reads CSAISSGRGEQFF.

With regard to this clone: The observed sequence ends 3 residues before the CDR3 terminus, with the missing tail filled in from the germline J gene. The J gene is TRBJ2-7, the V gene TRBV19; 9 bases fit TRBD1. The junction had 7 bases not matched to a gene; V was cut back by 7 bases and J by 6 bases. This CDR3 region has 13 residues. Germline loops: CDR1 LNHDA, CDR2 SQIVND (reference sequence). The CDR3 loop is CASKGTGSREQYF. The CDR3 DNA, read in part, is TGTGCCAGTAAGGGGACAGGGTCTCGCGAG.

A note on this clone: The CDR3 extends 3 residues past the end of the read, so its final part is completed from the germline J gene. The chain employs TRBV5-1 and TRBJ2-5; D is possibly TRBD1 (5 bases). The CDR3 covers 14 residues. Germline values: CDR1 SGHRS, CDR2 YFSETQ. V was trimmed by 0 bases and J by 5 bases, leaving 11 bases between them. The sequenced CDR3 bases are TGCGCCAGCAGCTTGGGGAAGGGGCGGGAGACC. Translation: CASSLGKGRET. The full-length CDR3 reads as CASSLGKGRETQYF.

As concerns this clone: Sequencing ends 3 residues short of the CDR3 end; the germline J gene provides the rest. The chain couples TRBV20-1 to TRBJ2-7; TRBD1 agrees at 7 bases. Germline CDR1 DFQATT, CDR2 SNEGSKA (reference sequence). V lost 4 bases, J lost 3 bases, and 3 bases stayed unmatched. This CDR3 is 12 amino acids long. The CDR3 sequence is CSAKGQSYEQYF. Incomplete CDR3 DNA: TGCAGTGCTAAGGGACAGAGCTACGAG.

Details on this clone: An end of the junction differs from the germline gene, which may be a read error. The read ends 3 residues before the CDR3 terminus; that terminus is restored from the germline J gene. The chain joins TRBV10-1 to TRBJ2-1; 11 nucleotides agree with TRBD2. The length of the CDR3 is 16 residues. Germline lookup yields CDR1 WNHNN and CDR2 SYGVQD (reference sequence). The CDR3 DNA, read in part, is TGCTCCAGCAGTGAGTCGAGGGCTAGCGGGAGGAATGAG. It encodes CSSSESRASGRNE. In full, the CDR3 is CSSSESRASGRNEQFF.

CDR3 loop: CASSVGQGRQLSSPLFF. Partial CDR3 DNA: TGTGCCAGCAGTGTTGGACAGGGAAGACAATTGAGTTCACCG. The V and J genes are TRBV2 and TRBJ2-2; 8 nucleotides agree with TRBD1. The read ends 3 residues early relative to the CDR3; the germline J gene fills the gap. This CDR3 region has 17 residues. The germline V gene encodes CDR1 SNHLY and CDR2 FYNNEI. The complete variable domain, with remaining parts taken from reference TRBV2 and TRBJ2-2, reads EPEVTQTPSHQVTQMGQEVILRCVPISNHLYFYWYRQILGQKVEFLVSFYNNEISEKSEIFDDQFSVERPDGSNFTLKIRSTKLEDSAMYFCASSVGQGRQLSSPLFFGEGSRLTVL.

Notes on this clone: The read terminates 3 residues before the CDR3 end, so the remaining end is supplied by the germline J gene. The rearrangement uses TRBV5-4 and TRBJ2-7; TRBD1 agrees at 9 bases. This CDR3 has 15 amino acids. Germline V gene sequence: CDR1 SGHNT, CDR2 YYREEE (reference sequence). Trimming removed 4 bases from V and 2 bases from J; junction bases left unmatched: 7. The CDR3 DNA, read in part, is TGTGCCAGCAGCCGCCCGAGGGACAGGGCCTACGAG. Its translation is CASSRPRDRAYE. The CDR3, in full, reads CASSRPRDRAYEQYF. Looking up the rest from reference TRBV5-4 and TRBJ2-7 gives the full variable domain: ETGVTQSPTHLIKTRGQQVTLRCSSQSGHNTVSWYQQALGQGPQFIFQYYREEENGRGNFPPRFSGLQFPNYSSELNVNALELDDSALYLCASSRPRDRAYEQYFGPGTRLTVT.

A word on this clone: The read is 3 residues too short to cover the CDR3 end, so that end is filled in from the germline J gene. V usage is TRBV10-3 and J usage is TRBJ1-5; 10 nucleotides align to TRBD1. The CDR3 extends over 14 amino acids. The J segment lost 4 bases and the V segment lost 4 bases, leaving 1 base of the junction unmatched. Germline CDR1 ENHRY, CDR2 SYGVKD. The CDR3 loop is CAISGTGGNQPQHF. The sequenced CDR3 bases are TGTGCCATCAGTGGGACAGGGGGGAATCAGCCC.

Comment on this clone: Read data end 3 residues before the CDR3 end; the end is taken from the germline J gene. This chain connects TRBV19 to TRBJ1-2, with D maybe TRBD1 (5 bases). The CDR3 sequence is 15 residues long. CDR1 and CDR2 from the germline V gene are LNHDA and SQIVND (reference sequence). CDR3 DNA (partial): TGTGCCAGTAGTAGATGGGACTCCCAGATCAATGAC. Residues: CASSRWDSQIND. The whole CDR3 sequence reads CASSRWDSQINDYTF.

Remarks on this clone: The read is 3 residues too short to cover the CDR3 end, so that end is filled in from the germline J gene. The rearrangement uses TRBV29-1 and TRBJ2-7; 10 bases line up with TRBD1. V shed 6 bases and J 4 bases; nucleotides not matched to a gene: 9. Germline CDR1 and CDR2: SQVTM and ANQGSEA. The CDR3 is 14 amino acids. The CDR3 reads CSVESGQGSYEQYF. CDR3 DNA (partial): TGCAGCGTAGAGTCGGGACAGGGGTCTTACGAG.

The CDR3 protein is CASSPATPGANVLFF. Incomplete CDR3 DNA: TGTGCCAGCTCACCGGCGACTCCTGGGGCCAACGTA. V is TRBV18 and J is TRBJ1-4; a possible D gene is TRBD1 (5 bases). The CDR3 end falls 3 residues outside the read, so it is completed with the germline J gene. Per germline, CDR1 KGHSH and CDR2 LQKENI. The CDR3 is made up of 15 amino acids.

In regard to this clone: The read gets to within 3 residues of the CDR3 end, and the germline J gene fills in the rest. The V call is TRBV29-1, the J call TRBJ1-1; D is perhaps TRBD1 (6 bases). The CDR3 is 14 amino acids. The germline gives CDR1 SQVTM, CDR2 ANQGSEA. V was shortened by 1 base and J by 4 bases, with 13 bases between the two germline ends. The chain's CDR3 is CSVEVGQRGTEAFF. Partial CDR3 DNA: TGCAGCGTTGAAGTGGGACAAAGAGGCACTGAA. Filled out from reference TRBV29-1 and TRBJ1-1, the complete variable domain reads SAVISQKPSRDICQRGTSLTIQCQVDSQVTMMFWYRQQPGQSLTLIATANQGSEATYESGFVIDKFPISRPNLTFSTLTVSNMSPEDSSIYLCSVEVGQRGTEAFFGQGTRLTVV.

To note about this clone: The CDR3 end falls 3 residues outside the read, so it is completed with the germline J gene. The chain couples TRBV5-1 to TRBJ2-2; perhaps TRBD1 as D (6 bases). Germline lookup yields CDR1 SGHRS and CDR2 YFSETQ. This CDR3 is 13 amino acids long. CDR3 DNA, as far as it was read: TGCGCCAGCAGCTTGCGAGGGGGTGAAAAG. Translating it yields CASSLRGGEK. The entire CDR3 reads CASSLRGGEKLFF. Variable domain in full (rest from reference TRBV5-1 and TRBJ2-2): KAGVTQTPRYLIKTRGQQVTLSCSPISGHRSVSWYQQTPGQGLQFLFEYFSETQRNKGNFPGRFSGRQFSNSRSEMNVSTLELGDSALYLCASSLRGGEKLFFGEGSRLTVL.